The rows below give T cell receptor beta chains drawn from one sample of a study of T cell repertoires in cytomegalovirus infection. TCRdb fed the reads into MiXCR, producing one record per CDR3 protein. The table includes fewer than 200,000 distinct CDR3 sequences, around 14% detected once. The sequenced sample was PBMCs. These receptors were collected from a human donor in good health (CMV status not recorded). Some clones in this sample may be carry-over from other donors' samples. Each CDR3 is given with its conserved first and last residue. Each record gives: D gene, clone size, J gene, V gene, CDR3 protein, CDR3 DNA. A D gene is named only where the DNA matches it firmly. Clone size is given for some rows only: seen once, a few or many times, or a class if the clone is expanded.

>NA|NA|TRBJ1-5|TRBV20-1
CSATRQLNQPQHF
TGCAGTGCTACGAGACAGCTTAATCAGCCCCAGCATTTT
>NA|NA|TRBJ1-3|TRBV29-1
CSVVSGNSIYF
TGCAGCGTTGTGTCTGGAAACTCCATATATTTT
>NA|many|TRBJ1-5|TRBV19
CASTPTGGGDSNQPQHF
TGTGCCAGTACCCCTACCGGCGGGGGAGATAGCAATCAGCCCCAGCATTTT
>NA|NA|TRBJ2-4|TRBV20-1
CSAWVEVAKNIQYF
TGCAGTGCTTGGGTGGAGGTAGCCAAAAACATTCAGTACTTC
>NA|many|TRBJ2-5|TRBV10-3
CATSRRAPQETQYF
TGTGCCACCTCTCGGAGAGCGCCCCAAGAGACCCAGTACTTC
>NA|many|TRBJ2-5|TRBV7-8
CASRRSRTPQETQYF
TGTGCCAGCAGACGCTCCCGAACCCCACAAGAGACCCAGTACTTC
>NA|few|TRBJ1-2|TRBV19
CASSPDRAANYGYTF
TGTGCCAGTAGTCCCGACAGAGCCGCTAACTATGGCTACACCTTC
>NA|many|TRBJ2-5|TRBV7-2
CASSEGERDSF
TGTGCCAGCAGCGAGGGGGAGCGGGACAGCTTC
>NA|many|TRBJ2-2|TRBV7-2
CASSLAVGRNTGELFF
TGTGCCAGCAGCTTAGCGGTCGGGAGGAACACCGGGGAGCTGTTTTTT
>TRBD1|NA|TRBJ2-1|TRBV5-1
CASSGGQAIYNEQFF
TGCGCCAGCAGCGGTGGACAGGCGATCTACAATGAGCAGTTCTTC
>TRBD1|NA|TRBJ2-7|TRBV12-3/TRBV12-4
CASRAPGQAYEQYF
TGTGCCAGCAGGGCCCCGGGACAGGCTTACGAGCAGTACTTC
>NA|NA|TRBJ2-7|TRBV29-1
CSVGTVYEQYF
TGCAGCGTTGGGACTGTCTACGAGCAGTACTTC
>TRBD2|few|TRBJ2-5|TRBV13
CASKLAGVQETQYF
TGTGCCAGTAAACTAGCGGGAGTTCAAGAGACCCAGTACTTC
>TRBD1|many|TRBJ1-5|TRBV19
CASRTQGASNQPQHF
TGTGCCAGTAGAACTCAGGGGGCCAGCAATCAGCCCCAGCATTTT
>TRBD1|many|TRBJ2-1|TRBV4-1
CASSQDGTGGYNEQFF
TGCGCCAGCAGCCAAGATGGGACAGGGGGCTACAATGAGCAGTTCTTC
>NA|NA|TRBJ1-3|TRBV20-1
CSAREVAMSSGNTIYF
TGCAGTGCTAGAGAAGTTGCCATGAGCTCTGGAAACACCATATATTTT
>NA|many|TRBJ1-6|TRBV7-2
CASSLASTEVNSPLHF
TGTGCCAGCAGCTTAGCATCTACGGAAGTTAATTCACCCCTCCACTTT
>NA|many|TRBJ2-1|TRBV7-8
CASFAVYNEQFF
TGTGCCAGCTTTGCCGTCTACAATGAGCAGTTCTTC
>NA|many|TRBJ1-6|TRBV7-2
CASSPWARVGSPLHF
TGTGCCAGCAGCCCCTGGGCCAGGGTTGGGTCACCCCTCCACTTT
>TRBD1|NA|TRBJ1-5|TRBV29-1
CSAGTGPDQPQHF
TGCAGCGCCGGGACAGGGCCTGATCAGCCCCAGCATTTT
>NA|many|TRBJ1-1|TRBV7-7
CASSFTMNTEAFF
TGTGCCAGCAGCTTTACAATGAACACTGAAGCTTTCTTT
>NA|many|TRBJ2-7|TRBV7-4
CASSFGPYPYEQYF
TGTGCCAGCAGCTTCGGACCGTACCCCTACGAGCAGTACTTC
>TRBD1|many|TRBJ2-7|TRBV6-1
CASREQGAGEQYF
TGTGCCAGCAGGGAACAGGGGGCTGGTGAGCAGTACTTC
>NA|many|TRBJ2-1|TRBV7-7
CASSTQQGGFDNEQFF
TGTGCTAGCAGCACCCAACAGGGGGGGTTTGACAATGAGCAGTTCTTC
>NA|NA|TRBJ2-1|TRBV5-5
CASSPYRGPSSYNEQFF
TGTGCCAGCAGCCCGTACCGGGGTCCAAGCTCCTACAATGAGCAGTTCTTC
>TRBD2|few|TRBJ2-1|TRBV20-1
CSASVQMAGVFSSDEQFF
TGCAGTGCTAGTGTTCAGATGGCGGGAGTGTTCTCTTCTGATGAGCAGTTCTTC